The 21 T cell receptor beta chains below come from one sample, sequenced in a study of blood T cell repertoires in COVID-19. Method: immunoSEQ multiplex PCR; TCRdb's copy keeps in-frame clones and lacks some. Among fewer than 250,000 clones listed, 83% were seen once. Input material: PBMCs or T cells enriched from blood (not recorded which). These receptors were collected from a woman aged 40 to 50 who had been exposed to COVID-19.

The sample holds one count of this clone. The chain links TRBV3-1 (or the pseudogene TRBV3-2) to TRBJ2-7, with 13 nucleotides matching TRBD2. Germline V gene lookup returns CDR1 LGHDT and CDR2 YNNKEL (reference sequence). V was pared by 2 bases and J by 7 bases, with 8 bases of the junction left unmatched. The CDR3 is 16 amino acids. This chain's CDR3 is CASSQPGLAGPGEQYF. The CDR3 DNA is TGTGCCAGCAGCCAACCGGGACTAGCGGGGCCGGGAGAGCAGTACTTC.

The J gene is TRBJ2-3, the V gene TRBV6-1; 8 positions agree with TRBD2. V shed 1 base and J 1 base; nucleotides not matched to a gene: 1. This CDR3 spans 15 amino acids. Germline V gene lookup returns CDR1 MNHNS and CDR2 SASEGT. This chain's CDR3 is CASSEGRGGTDTQYF. The CDR3 DNA follows: TGTGCCAGCAGTGAAGGGCGGGGGGGCACAGATACGCAGTATTTT.

By frequency in the sample, this clone is large. The V call is TRBV4-2, the J call TRBJ2-5, with D maybe TRBD2 (6 bases). Germline lookup yields CDR1 LGHNA and CDR2 YNFKEQ. The CDR3 is 14 amino acids. Between the trimmed V and J ends, which lost 3 bases and 5 bases, there was a span of 13 bases. The CDR3 bases are TGTGCCAGCAGCCAGTCGGGGGATGCGGAGACCCAGTACTTC. Protein product: CASSQSGDAETQYF.

The chain combines TRBV28 with TRBJ1-2; TRBD1 might be the D (6 bases). V was clipped by 4 bases and J by 4 bases, with 13 bases between them. Germline V CDR1 and CDR2: MDHEN, SYDVKM. The CDR3 runs 14 residues. The CDR3 is CASSSTGLLYGYTF. The CDR3 DNA sequence: TGTGCCAGCAGTTCAACAGGGCTCCTCTATGGCTACACCTTC.

About this clone itself: An end of the junction does not agree with germline; a read error may underlie this. The chain links TRBV5-4 to TRBJ1-2; 7 bases fit TRBD1. The CDR3 loop spans 12 amino acids. The V gene's germline CDR1 is SGHNT and CDR2 YYREEE (reference sequence). The CDR3 DNA follows: TGTGCCAGCAGCTTTACCTCCGGACAGGTTAAATTC. Residues: CASSFTSGQVKF. The full variable domain, in which reference TRBV5-4 and TRBJ1-2 provide the parts outside the CDR3, is ETGVTQSPTHLIKTRGQQVTLRCSSQSGHNTVSWYQQALGQGPQFIFQYYREEENGRGNFPPRFSGLQFPNYSSELNVNALELDDSALYLCASSFTSGQVKFGSGTRLTVV.

The chain uses TRBV7-2 and TRBJ1-2; 9 nucleotides agree with TRBD1. Unmatched junction bases numbered 12, after V lost 5 bases and J lost 14 bases. The length of the CDR3 is 13 residues. The V gene's germline CDR1 is SGHTA and CDR2 FQGNSA. The CDR3 here is CASSPRLGTGSTF. The CDR3 nucleotides read TGTGCCAGCAGCCCCCGTCTAGGGACAGGGTCAACCTTC. The complete variable domain, with remaining parts taken from reference TRBV7-2 and TRBJ1-2, reads GAGVSQSPSNKVTEKGKDVELRCDPISGHTALYWYRQSLGQGLEFLIYFQGNSAPDKSGLPSDRFSAERTGGSVSTLTIQRTQQEDSAVYLCASSPRLGTGSTFGSGTRLTVV.

The rearrangement links TRBV19 to TRBJ1-5; weak D call: TRBD1 (6 bases). Germline V gene sequence: CDR1 LNHDA, CDR2 SQIVND (reference sequence). The CDR3 is made up of 15 amino acids. Trimming cost V 5 bases and J 3 bases, with 14 bases left between them. CDR3 protein: CASSFLRDTNQPQHF. The CDR3 DNA reads TGTGCCAGTAGTTTTCTTCGGGACACCAATCAGCCCCAGCATTTT.

The chain employs TRBV5-1 and TRBJ1-1; 7 bases align to TRBD1. The CDR3 runs to 14 residues. V lost 4 bases to trimming and J lost 7 bases; unmatched junction nucleotides: 10. Germline assignment: CDR1 SGHRS and CDR2 YFSETQ. CDR3 coding DNA: TGCGCCAGCAGCCCCGCGGCCAGGGGGATTGAAGCTTTCTTT. It encodes CASSPAARGIEAFF.

This clone was seen just once. This rearrangement joins TRBV5-8 to TRBJ2-2; TRBD1 agrees at 7 bases. V trimming: 0 bases; J trimming: 1 base; junction bases outside the gene matches: 6. From germline, CDR1 is SGHTS and CDR2 YDEGEE. The CDR3 totals 17 residues. DNA for the CDR3: TGTGCCAGCAGCTTGGCCGGGGACAGCCAGAACACCGGGGAGCTGTTTTTT. It is translated as CASSLAGDSQNTGELFF.

The rearrangement joins TRBV4-1 to TRBJ2-2, with 10 bases fitting TRBD2. Germline trimming cut 1 base from V and 2 bases from J; bases unmatched to any gene: 7. CDR1 MGHRA and CDR2 YSYEKL come from the germline V gene. This CDR3 has 18 amino acids. The CDR3 sequence is CASSQGQSSGGNTGELFF. The CDR3, as DNA: TGCGCCAGCAGCCAAGGACAGTCTAGCGGGGGAAACACCGGGGAGCTGTTTTTT.

This rearrangement joins TRBV7-3 to TRBJ2-3, with D maybe TRBD1 (6 bases). The length of the CDR3 is 16 residues. The germline V gene encodes CDR1 SGHTA and CDR2 FQGTGA. Between the trimmed V and J ends, which lost 5 bases and 6 bases, there was a span of 21 bases. Here the CDR3 DNA reads TGTGCCAGCAGCCAACAACCAAGCGGAAGGGGGGATACGCAGTATTTT. Translated, it gives CASSQQPSGRGDTQYF.

With regard to this clone: The sample holds other DNA sequences that translate to the same CDR3. The chain joins TRBV5-1 to TRBJ2-1, with no clear D. V gave up 0 bases and J gave up 0 bases, with 7 bases separating them. The germline V gene has CDR1 SGHRS and CDR2 YFSETQ. The CDR3 consists of 15 residues. The CDR3 bases are TGCGCCAGCAGCTTGGCCGGGTCCTCCTACAATGAGCAGTTCTTC. Amino acid sequence: CASSLAGSSYNEQFF. The full variable domain, with the rest looked up from reference TRBV5-1 and TRBJ2-1, is KAGVTQTPRYLIKTRGQQVTLSCSPISGHRSVSWYQQTPGQGLQFLFEYFSETQRNKGNFPGRFSGRQFSNSRSEMNVSTLELGDSALYLCASSLAGSSYNEQFFGPGTRLTVL.

V usage is TRBV27 and J usage is TRBJ2-5; possible D gene TRBD2, 5 bases. Germline-derived CDR1 and CDR2 are MNHEY and SMNVEV (reference sequence). The CDR3 is made up of 13 amino acids. V lost 8 bases and J lost 5, with 15 bases in between. The CDR3 sequence: CASRRAGGETQYF. The CDR3 region has the DNA TGTGCCAGCCGACGGGCGGGCGGGGAGACCCAGTACTTC.

The chain combines TRBV7-6 with TRBJ1-6, with 10 bases that match TRBD1. CDR3 size: 13 residues. V trimming: 6 bases; J trimming: 11 bases; junction bases outside the gene matches: 4. CDR1 and CDR2 (germline): SGHVS, FNYEAQ. Here the CDR3 reads CASRRTGGAPLHF. DNA of the CDR3: TGTGCCAGCAGGCGGACAGGGGGTGCACCCCTCCACTTT.

J is TRBJ1-6 and V is TRBV6-1; 7 nucleotides align to TRBD1. V was clipped by 2 bases and J by 3 bases; unmatched bases: 4. CDR1 is MNHNS and CDR2 is SASEGT in the germline V gene. This CDR3 region has 16 residues. In DNA, the CDR3 is TGTGCCAGCAGTGAAACGGGGGACAGCTATAATTCACCCCTCCACTTT. It encodes CASSETGDSYNSPLHF.

The genes are TRBV28 and TRBJ1-5; 9 positions agree with TRBD1. Trimming at V came to 5 bases and at J to 6 bases, leaving 8 bases not matched to a gene. Germline V gene data show CDR1 as MDHEN and CDR2 as SYDVKM. This CDR3 region has 15 residues. Here the CDR3 DNA reads TGTGCCAGCAGTCCCGAGACAGGGGGTTTTCAGCCCCAGCATTTT. Amino acids: CASSPETGGFQPQHF.

The chain joins TRBV10-3 to TRBJ2-3; TRBD2 agrees at 10 bases. The V segment lost 4 bases and the J segment 5 bases; nucleotides outside the gene matches: 6. CDR3 length equals 15 residues. The germline V gene has CDR1 ENHRY and CDR2 SYGVKD. The CDR3 region is CAISVSGGRGDTQYF. The DNA of the CDR3 is TGTGCCATCAGTGTTAGCGGGGGGCGGGGAGATACGCAGTATTTT.

The gene calls are TRBV5-1 and TRBJ2-7; possibly TRBD1 for D (5 bases). Germline-derived CDR1 and CDR2 are SGHRS and YFSETQ. V was trimmed by 1 base and J by 3 bases, leaving 14 bases between them. The CDR3 sequence is 15 residues long. The CDR3 nucleotides read TGCGCCAGCAGCTTGACAACAGGAATAGGCTACGAGCAGTACTTC. Residues: CASSLTTGIGYEQYF.

The J gene is TRBJ2-5, the V gene TRBV2, with a weak D call TRBD2 (5 bases). This CDR3 is 11 amino acids long. Trimming took off 9 bases at V and 1 base at J, with 6 bases between the two ends. CDR1 is SNHLY, CDR2 FYNNEI, per germline. CDR3 protein: CASSVQETQYF. The DNA for the CDR3 is TGTGCCAGTAGCGTCCAAGAGACCCAGTACTTC.

The chain recombines TRBV6-2 or TRBV6-3 with TRBJ2-3; the D gene is possibly TRBD2 (6 bases). The CDR3 length is 14 residues. V gave up 0 bases and J gave up 6 bases, with 10 bases separating them. The germline V gene encodes CDR1 MNHEY and CDR2 SVGEGT. The CDR3 DNA follows: TGTGCCAGCAGTTACTCTGGGGGAGGCGATACGCAGTATTTT. The encoded protein is CASSYSGGGDTQYF.

This sequence joins TRBV19 and TRBJ1-4; 8 bases align to TRBD1. The germline V gene encodes CDR1 LNHDA and CDR2 SQIVND (reference sequence). After removal of 4 bases from V and 8 bases from J, the junction contained 12 bases not matched to a gene. This CDR3 comprises 16 residues. The CDR3 DNA sequence: TGTGCCAGTAGTACAGGACAGGGCTCCGGGATGGAAAAACTGTTTTTT. Protein product: CASSTGQGSGMEKLFF.